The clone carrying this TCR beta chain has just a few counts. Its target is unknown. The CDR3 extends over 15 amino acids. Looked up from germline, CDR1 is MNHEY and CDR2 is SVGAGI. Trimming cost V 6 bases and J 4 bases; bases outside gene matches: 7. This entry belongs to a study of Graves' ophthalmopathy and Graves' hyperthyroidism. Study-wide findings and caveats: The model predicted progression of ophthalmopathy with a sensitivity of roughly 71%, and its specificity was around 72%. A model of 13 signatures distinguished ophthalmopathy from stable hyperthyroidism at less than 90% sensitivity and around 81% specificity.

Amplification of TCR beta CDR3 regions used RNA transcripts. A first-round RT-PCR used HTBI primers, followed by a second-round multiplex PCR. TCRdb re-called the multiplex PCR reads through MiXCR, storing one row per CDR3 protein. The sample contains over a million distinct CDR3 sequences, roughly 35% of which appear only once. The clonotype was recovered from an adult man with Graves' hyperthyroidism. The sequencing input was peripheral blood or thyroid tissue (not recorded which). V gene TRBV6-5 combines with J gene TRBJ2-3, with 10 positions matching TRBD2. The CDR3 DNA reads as TGTGCCAGCAGCCCTGGACTAGCGGCAGCAGATACGCAGTATTTT. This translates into CASSPGLAAADTQYF.